Below are 10 T cell receptor beta chains sequenced from a single sample in a study of CD8 T cells in ankylosing spondylitis. TCRdb analysed the 5' RACE reads with MiXCR anew, one entry per CDR3 protein. The sample has roughly 90,000 distinct CDR3 sequences; about 8.3% are singletons. Source material: blood, either unsorted or a sorted T cell fraction (not recorded which). These receptors all come from a male donor with ankylosing spondylitis or in good health (not recorded which).

As regards this clonotype: A much more abundant neighbour one base away suggests this may be a read error. The chain has TRBV20-1 and TRBJ2-1, with 9 positions matching TRBD2. The germline gives CDR1 DFQATT, CDR2 SNEGSKA (reference sequence). The CDR3 contains 15 residues. CDR3 DNA sequence: TGCGGTGCTAGGGGTGCGGGAGGGCTATACAATGAGCAGTTCTTC. Protein: CGARGAGGLYNEQFF.

This clonotype was found many times. The chain has TRBV4-1 and TRBJ2-1; either TRBD1 or TRBD2 may supply D (5 bases each). Trimming removed 3 bases at V and 5 bases at J, with 17 bases between. Germline V gives CDR1 MGHRA, CDR2 YSYEKL. The CDR3 length is 16 residues. In nucleotides, the CDR3 is TGCGCCAGCAGCCAGGAGGCCAGGGCCTCGAACAATGAGCAGTTCTTC. Amino acid sequence: CASSQEARASNNEQFF.

The V call is TRBV7-3, the J call TRBJ2-2; either TRBD1 or TRBD2 may fit D (5 bases each). Trimming pared 1 base from V and 3 bases from J, leaving 12 bases between. The length of the CDR3 is 16 residues. CDR1 SGHTA and CDR2 FQGTGA come from the germline V gene. The CDR3 protein is CASSLSSLGDTGELFF. The DNA of the CDR3 is TGTGCCAGCAGCTTAAGCTCCCTGGGGGACACCGGGGAGCTGTTTTTT.

V gene TRBV30 combines with J gene TRBJ2-3, with TRBD2 matching over 8 bases. Germline values: CDR1 GTSNPN, CDR2 SVGIG (reference sequence). After removal of 1 base from V and 4 bases from J, the junction contained 13 bases not matched to a gene. The CDR3 contains 17 residues. CDR3 in amino acids: CAWSAAPSGSVADTQYF. CDR3 DNA: TGTGCCTGGAGTGCAGCCCCCAGCGGGAGCGTTGCAGATACGCAGTATTTT.

A few counts support this clonotype. The chain joins TRBV4-2 to TRBJ2-1, with TRBD2 matching 13 bases. V trimming: 0 bases; J trimming: 7 bases; junction bases outside the gene matches: 6. In germline, CDR1 is LGHNA, CDR2 YNFKEQ. The CDR3 contains 17 residues. CDR3 in DNA: TGTGCCAGCAGCCAAGAACTAGCGGGAGGGCCGAGGAATGAGCAGTTCTTC. It yields the protein CASSQELAGGPRNEQFF.

On this clonotype itself: A much larger clone is a single base away; this may be a read error. The rearrangement uses TRBV5-1 and TRBJ2-7; possible D gene TRBD1, 6 bases. The CDR3 is 14 amino acids. Germline CDR1 and CDR2: SGHRS and YFSETQ. CDR3: CASSSDRPTYKQYF. CDR3 sequence (DNA): TGCGCCAGCAGCTCAGACAGGCCCACCTACAAGCAGTACTTC.

This clonotype was recorded many times. This sequence joins TRBV20-1 and TRBJ2-5, with D tentatively TRBD1 (5 bases). Trimming stripped 1 base from V and 3 bases from J, with 12 bases between. The CDR3 sequence is 14 residues long. Germline CDR1 is DFQATT and CDR2 is SNEGSKA (reference sequence). CDR3 DNA: TGCAGTGCTAGAGGGGGCCAAATCAAAGAGACCCAGTACTTC. As protein: CSARGGQIKETQYF.

J is TRBJ1-1 and V is TRBV18, with D possibly matching TRBD1 (5 bases). CDR1 KGHSH and CDR2 LQKENI come from the germline V gene. The CDR3 runs to 14 residues. V shed 3 bases and J shed 0 bases, with 8 bases lying between them. The CDR3 bases are TGTGCCAGCTCACCGGACATAGTGAACACTGAAGCTTTCTTT. Protein product: CASSPDIVNTEAFF.

In this sample, this clonotype turned up many times. The chain links TRBV12-3 or TRBV12-4 to TRBJ2-2; 7 positions match TRBD1. Trimming cost V 10 bases and J 1 base; bases outside gene matches: 6. This CDR3 spans 14 amino acids. In DNA form, the CDR3 reads TGTGCCACCCGTCAGGGGGAGAACACCGGGGAGCTGTTTTTT. It specifies CATRQGENTGELFF.

This clonotype was seen repeatedly, ten times or more. CDR3 nucleotides: TGTGCCAGCAACGGGAACACAGATACGCAGTATTTT. As protein: CASNGNTDTQYF. The chain recombines TRBV2 with TRBJ2-3, with D perhaps TRBD2 (5 bases). The germline V and J ends were trimmed by 7 bases and 2 bases, with 7 bases remaining between them. Germline values: CDR1 SNHLY, CDR2 FYNNEI. The CDR3 is made up of 12 amino acids.